This T cell receptor beta chain was captured by sequencing in a study of T cell repertoires in cytomegalovirus infection. On the study more broadly: Public TCR beta signature analysis indicated the presence of both CMV infection and matching HLA type.

Overall study findings and caveats: Clonotypes of TCR beta that were HLA-C-restricted and CMV-specific dominated the ex vivo response. Carriers of CMV plus the relevant HLA were identified by cumulative public TCR beta family frequency.

A remark on this clonotype: The target antigen is unknown.

The germline V gene encodes CDR1 SGHNT and CDR2 YENEEA. The CDR3 sequence is 16 residues long. The ends lost 5 bases at V and 5 bases at J; junction bases unmatched: 10. TCRdb called the reads again in MiXCR, with one record for every CDR3 protein. Here the sample spans approximately 190,000 distinct CDR3 sequences, 25% to 30% being singletons. Sequencing input: PBMCs. The receptor was isolated from a human donor in good health (CMV status not recorded). Some clones in this sample may be carry-over from other donors' samples. The V call is TRBV11-3, the J call TRBJ2-2; TRBD2 matches at 8 bases. The CDR3 loop is CASSPPGGGPTGELFF. The CDR3 DNA sequence: TGTGCCAGCAGCCCCCCTGGCGGGGGGCCTACCGGGGAGCTGTTTTTT.